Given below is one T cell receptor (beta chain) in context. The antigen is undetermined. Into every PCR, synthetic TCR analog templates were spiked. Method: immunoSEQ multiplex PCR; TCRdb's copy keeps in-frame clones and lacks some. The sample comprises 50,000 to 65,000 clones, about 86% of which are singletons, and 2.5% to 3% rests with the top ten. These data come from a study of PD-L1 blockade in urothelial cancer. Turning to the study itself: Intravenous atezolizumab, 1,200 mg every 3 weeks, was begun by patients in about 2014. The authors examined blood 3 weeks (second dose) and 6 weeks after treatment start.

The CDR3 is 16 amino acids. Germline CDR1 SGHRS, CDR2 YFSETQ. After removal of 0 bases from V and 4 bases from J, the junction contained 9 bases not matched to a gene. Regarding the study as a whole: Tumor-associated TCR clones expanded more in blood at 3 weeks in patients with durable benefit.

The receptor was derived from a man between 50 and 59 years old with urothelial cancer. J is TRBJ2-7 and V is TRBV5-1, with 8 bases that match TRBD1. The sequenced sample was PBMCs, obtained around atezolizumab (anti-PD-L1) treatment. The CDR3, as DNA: TGCGCCAGCAGCTTGGAGCTAGCCGGACAGGGTTACGAGCAGTACTTC. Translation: CASSLELAGQGYEQYF.